This T cell receptor beta chain is from a study of blood T cell repertoires in COVID-19. As for the study in general: Sample material is recorded as cDNA or gDNA derived from T cells, B-cell-depleted T cells, or PBMCs.

CDR3 length: 11 amino acids. CDR1 ENHRY and CDR2 SYGVKD come from the germline V gene. The V and J ends lost 10 bases and 5 bases respectively, with 11 bases between them. Cohorts were assigned according to the clinical history that participants reported. Symptom resolution, clearance, or two negative PCRs marked the recovered donors of Cohort 3. This clone is a singleton in its sample. TCRdb's table, derived via immunoSEQ multiplex PCR, lists solely in-frame clones and lacks some. The sample includes hundreds of thousands of clones, around 87% of them seen just once. The gene calls are TRBV10-3 and TRBJ1-1; D not certain. The sequence was obtained from a woman aged 45 to 65 who had recovered from COVID-19. Sequencing was performed on PBMCs or T cells enriched from blood (not recorded which). The CDR3 here is CATEGGTEAFF. The CDR3 DNA reads as TGTGCCACCGAAGGCGGAACTGAAGCTTTCTTT.